Sequencing of this T cell receptor beta chain was carried out in a study of control samples from healthy donors and cancer patients. Assay: immunoSEQ multiplex PCR; the TCRdb copy retains only in-frame clones and omits some. Of 80,000 to 100,000 clones in the sample, 88% were seen once. Sequencing was performed on blood. This clonotype was sampled from a young man in good health.

The CDR3 DNA sequence: TGTGCCAGCAGCTCATTGGCAGGGGTGGTTGACGGGGAGCTGTTTTTT. Residues: CASSSLAGVVDGELFF. This sequence joins TRBV11-2 and TRBJ2-2; perhaps TRBD1 as D (6 bases). The V gene lost 4 bases and the J gene lost 7 bases, with 19 bases spanning the gap. CDR1 SGHAT and CDR2 FQNNGV come from the germline V gene. This CDR3 contains 16 residues. The whole variable domain, remainder taken from reference TRBV11-2 and TRBJ2-2, is EAGVAQSPRYKIIEKRQSVAFWCNPISGHATLYWYQQILGQGPKLLIQFQNNGVVDDSQLPKDRFSAERLKGVDSTLKIQPAKLEDSAVYLCASSSLAGVVDGELFFGEGSRLTVL.